This record covers a single TCR beta chain. Its target is unknown. This specimen comes from a study of cytomegalovirus exposure and HLA in healthy donors. The PCR employed 60 Vbeta primers together with 13 Jbeta primers. Generated by immunoSEQ multiplex PCR, the TCRdb table keeps only in-frame clones and is missing some. Among around 230,000 clones listed, approximately 81% were seen once. Points from the study as a whole: The productive fraction for most TCR beta V segments was about 90% or about 30% in an earlier analysis.

The CDR3 covers 16 residues. The germline gives CDR1 SGHAT, CDR2 FQNNGV. The ends lost 5 bases at V and 4 bases at J; junction bases unmatched: 7. Material for sequencing was PBMCs. This clonotype originated in a girl aged 2 to 9 in good health and CMV-seronegative. V and J are TRBV11-2 and TRBJ1-6, with TRBD1 matching over 8 bases. The CDR3 loop is CASSPRTGRYNSPLHF. In DNA, the CDR3 is TGTGCCAGCAGCCCGCGGACAGGGAGGTATAATTCACCCCTCCACTTT.